This passage covers 15 T cell receptor beta chains from one sample sequenced in a study of cytomegalovirus exposure and HLA in healthy donors. The PCR used 60 Vbeta and 13 Jbeta primers. Clones were sequenced by immunoSEQ multiplex PCR, and TCRdb holds only the in-frame ones, with some missing. The sample includes roughly 180,000 clones, about 9% seen only once; the top ten take 1% to 1.5%. Sequencing was performed on PBMCs. These TCRs come from a woman younger than 45 in good health and CMV-seropositive.

The chain has TRBV27 and TRBJ2-7; 14 bases map to TRBD2. The CDR3 consists of 20 residues. Looked up from germline, CDR1 is MNHEY and CDR2 is SMNVEV (reference sequence). Trimming cost V 5 bases and J 2 bases; bases outside gene matches: 17. The CDR3 region is CASSPSRWGLAGEGAYEQYF. CDR3 nucleotides: TGTGCCAGCAGTCCGTCCCGGTGGGGACTAGCGGGAGAGGGGGCCTACGAGCAGTACTTC.

This chain connects TRBV6-5 to TRBJ2-1; 14 bases are shared with TRBD2. Germline assignment: CDR1 MNHEY and CDR2 SVGAGI. This CDR3 is 16 amino acids long. The V and J ends lost 2 bases and 7 bases, in that order; junction bases with no gene match: 4. The CDR3 DNA is TGTGCCAGCAGTTACCAGGGACTAGCGGGAGCGAATGAGCAGTTCTTC. Its protein product is CASSYQGLAGANEQFF.

This clone was seen a handful of times. The V gene is TRBV11-1, the J gene TRBJ2-3; D might be TRBD1 (7 bases). The CDR3 is made up of 18 amino acids. Trimming pared 4 bases from V and 4 bases from J, leaving 24 bases between. Germline loops: CDR1 SGHAT, CDR2 FQDESV (reference sequence). CDR3 nucleotides: TGTGCCAGCAGCTCGCCGGCCGGCTGGAGGGGGCGCCCAGATACGCAGTATTTT. This translates into CASSSPAGWRGRPDTQYF.

This clone has only a few counts. V is TRBV7-9 and J is TRBJ2-7; perhaps TRBD2 as D (5 bases). The CDR3 covers 14 residues. Germline loops: CDR1 SEHNR, CDR2 FQNEAQ (reference sequence). V shed 4 bases and J shed 3 bases, with 13 bases lying between them. The CDR3 spells CASSYEDRGYEQYF. The CDR3 nucleotides are TGTGCCAGCAGCTATGAAGACCGGGGCTACGAGCAGTACTTC.

The chain is built from TRBV25-1 and TRBJ2-3; no clear D gene. Germline CDR1 reads MGHDK; CDR2 reads SYGVNS. The V gene lost 5 bases and the J gene lost 0 bases, with 9 bases spanning the gap. The CDR3 length is 14 residues. This CDR3 reads CASSNLQSTDTQYF. CDR3 nucleotide sequence: TGTGCCAGCAGTAACCTTCAGAGCACAGATACGCAGTATTTT.

V gene TRBV29-1 combines with J gene TRBJ2-7, with 10 bases matching TRBD2. Unmatched junction bases numbered 6, after V lost 5 bases and J lost 2 bases. Germline assignment: CDR1 SQVTM and CDR2 ANQGSEA. The CDR3 totals 14 residues. CDR3 region: CSVRESGRAYEQYF. DNA of the CDR3: TGCAGCGTTAGGGAAAGCGGGAGGGCCTACGAGCAGTACTTC.

The table lists this clone with a few counts. For the CDR3, the DNA is TGTGCCACCTGGGGCGGCGGCCCGAACACTGAAGCTTTCTTT. It yields the protein CATWGGGPNTEAFF. This chain links TRBV28 with TRBJ1-1; a possible D gene is TRBD1 (5 bases). This CDR3 comprises 14 residues. Per germline, CDR1 MDHEN and CDR2 SYDVKM. Trimming took off 10 bases at V and 1 base at J, with 16 bases between the two ends.

The gene calls are TRBV19 and TRBJ2-7; 7 bases align to TRBD1. Trimming at V came to 5 bases and at J to 5 bases, leaving 3 bases not matched to a gene. This CDR3 contains 12 residues. Germline loops: CDR1 LNHDA, CDR2 SQIVND (reference sequence). The CDR3 bases are TGTGCCAGTAGTGACAGGGTCAACGAGCAGTACTTC. It codes for CASSDRVNEQYF.

This clone has more than one count but fewer than ten. The J gene is TRBJ1-2, the V gene TRBV4-1; 8 bases map to TRBD1. V was pared by 3 bases and J by 3 bases, with 9 bases of the junction left unmatched. The length of the CDR3 is 16 residues. CDR1 MGHRA and CDR2 YSYEKL come from the germline V gene. CDR3 DNA sequence: TGCGCCAGCAGCCACATTATCGGACAGGGAGACTATGGCTACACCTTC. Protein sequence: CASSHIIGQGDYGYTF.

Only a few counts were recorded for this clone. The rearrangement links TRBV5-1 to TRBJ2-7; 8 nucleotides match TRBD1. The germline gives CDR1 SGHRS, CDR2 YFSETQ. The CDR3 is 14 residues long. The trim removed 3 bases at V and 7 bases at J, leaving 9 bases unmatched. CDR3 nucleotide sequence: TGCGCCAGCAGCTACACGCAGGGGGCGAGGGAGCAGTACTTC. This sequence encodes CASSYTQGAREQYF.

This clone appeared a few times. The chain is built from TRBV10-1 and TRBJ2-2, with 10 bases that match TRBD2. V lost 8 bases, J lost 6 bases, and 9 bases stayed unmatched. Per germline, CDR1 WNHNN and CDR2 SYGVQD (reference sequence). The CDR3 contains 15 residues. CDR3 loop: CASGSSGRVAGELFF. In nucleotides, the CDR3 is TGCGCCAGCGGCTCTAGCGGGAGAGTCGCCGGGGAGCTGTTTTTT.

This chain links TRBV5-1 with TRBJ2-3; 7 nucleotides line up with TRBD2. V dropped 3 bases and J dropped 5; count of bases not matched to a gene: 9. CDR3 length: 15 amino acids. CDR1 SGHRS and CDR2 YFSETQ come from the germline V gene. CDR3 nucleotides: TGCGCCAGCAGCTCCCGGCCGGGAGGAGTAGATACGCAGTATTTT. Residues: CASSSRPGGVDTQYF.

Only one count was recorded for this clone. Additional DNA sequences in this sample encode the identical CDR3. The chain couples TRBV5-6 to TRBJ1-6; TRBD1 might be the D (5 bases). V lost 4 bases, J lost 13 bases, and 24 bases lay in between. Germline loops: CDR1 SGHDT, CDR2 YYEEEE. The CDR3 extends over 16 amino acids. The CDR3 spells CASSVGAGALSSPLHF. The CDR3 nucleotides read TGTGCCAGCAGCGTAGGGGCAGGAGCCCTTAGTTCGCCCCTCCACTTT.

This clone was seen only a few times. The rearrangement joins TRBV19 to TRBJ1-5; 8 bases align to TRBD1. CDR3 length equals 16 residues. CDR1 is LNHDA and CDR2 is SQIVND in the germline V gene (reference sequence). V lost 5 bases, J lost 1 base, and 7 bases stayed unmatched. The CDR3, as DNA: TGTGCCAGTAGTTCCCCAGGGGGCGCGAGCAATCAGCCCCAGCATTTT. It translates to CASSSPGGASNQPQHF.

This clone was recorded a few times. The chain has TRBV6-1 and TRBJ2-7; 7 bases agree with TRBD1. Germline CDR1 reads MNHNS; CDR2 reads SASEGT. The ends lost 7 bases at V and 7 bases at J; junction bases unmatched: 7. The CDR3 sequence is 12 residues long. Here the CDR3 reads CASIDRVGEQYF. DNA for the CDR3: TGTGCCAGCATCGACAGGGTCGGAGAGCAGTACTTC.